The 6 T cell receptor beta chains below all came from one sample that was sequenced in a study of control samples from healthy donors and cancer patients. The repertoire was sequenced with immunoSEQ multiplex PCR; TCRdb's copy has only in-frame clones and lacks some. The sample includes tens of thousands of clones, roughly 87% of them seen just once. Sequenced sample: blood. The receptors here all came from a woman in her forties or fifties in good health.

The chain carries TRBV30 and TRBJ2-1, with 8 bases fitting TRBD2. The CDR3 runs 13 residues. The germline V gene has CDR1 GTSNPN and CDR2 SVGIG (reference sequence). V lost 4 bases and J lost 10; bases outside the gene matches: 9. The DNA of the CDR3 is TGTGCCTGGACCCTCGGGAGGGGAGGGGAGCAGTTCTTC. It translates to CAWTLGRGGEQFF.

This clone occurred once. The genes are TRBV19 and TRBJ2-6; maybe TRBD1 (5 bases). The length of the CDR3 is 18 residues. The V gene lost 3 bases and the J gene lost 4 bases, with 19 bases spanning the gap. CDR1 and CDR2 from the germline V gene are LNHDA and SQIVND (reference sequence). The CDR3 DNA follows: TGTGCCAGTAGTATTGGGGCAGGGCTGATGGAGGGGGCCAACGTCCTGACTTTC. Its protein is CASSIGAGLMEGANVLTF.

The chain employs TRBV27 and TRBJ1-1; D is possibly TRBD1 (5 bases). V was pared by 0 bases and J by 5 bases, with 7 bases between. Looked up from germline, CDR1 is MNHEY and CDR2 is SMNVEV (reference sequence). The CDR3 totals 13 residues. The CDR3 protein is CASSLSGQTEAFF. CDR3 DNA sequence: TGTGCCAGCAGTTTATCGGGGCAGACTGAAGCTTTCTTT.

The chain has TRBV18 and TRBJ1-3; D unclear. The V end was cut by 3 bases, the J end by 2 bases, with 11 bases between. CDR1 and CDR2 (germline): KGHSH, LQKENI. The CDR3 totals 15 residues. CDR3 coding DNA: TGTGCCAGCTCACCCCCAGGTGGTACTGGAAACACCATATATTTT. Amino acid sequence: CASSPPGGTGNTIYF.

As DNA, the CDR3 is TGCGCCAGCAGCCAAGTGGGTAATAGCCTCAGCGGGGAGCTGTTTTTT. This gives the protein CASSQVGNSLSGELFF. V and J are TRBV4-1 and TRBJ2-2; D remains unclear. The CDR3 length is 16 residues. V lost 1 base, J lost 7 bases, and 16 bases lay in between. Germline V lookup: CDR1 MGHRA, CDR2 YSYEKL.

The chain recombines TRBV6-1 with TRBJ2-2; D tentatively reads TRBD1 or TRBD2 (5 bases each). The germline V gene has CDR1 MNHNS and CDR2 SASEGT. This CDR3 region has 16 residues. Trimming removed 2 bases at V and 7 bases at J, with 17 bases between. CDR3 region: CASSEHVLTEGGELFF. Written as DNA, the CDR3 is TGTGCCAGCAGTGAACACGTTTTGACAGAGGGCGGGGAGCTGTTTTTT.